These 21 T cell receptor beta chains came from one sample sequenced in a study of T cell responses to AZD1222 COVID-19 vaccine. Repertoires were generated with immunoSEQ multiplex PCR, while TCRdb's copy carries only in-frame clones and drops some. The repertoire has about 150,000 clones, over 85% of them found once; the top ten carry under 2%. This material consisted of peripheral blood, taken 28 days after the second AZD1222 dose. These receptors were taken from an adult who received the AZD1222 COVID-19 vaccine.

DNA of the CDR3: TGCAGCGTTGGCCACCTCCCGGGACAGGGTGTTGCAGATACGCAGTATTTT. Protein sequence: CSVGHLPGQGVADTQYF. The chain has TRBV29-1 and TRBJ2-3; 9 positions agree with TRBD1. The ends lost 4 bases at V and 4 bases at J; junction bases unmatched: 15. The CDR3 covers 17 residues. CDR1 and CDR2 (germline): SQVTM, ANQGSEA.

The rearrangement links TRBV5-1 to TRBJ2-5; unclear D gene. CDR1 and CDR2 from the germline V gene are SGHRS and YFSETQ. The CDR3 runs to 13 residues. Trimming left V 2 bases short and J 1 base short, with 6 bases between. CDR3 sequence reads: CASSFGFQETQYF. In nucleotides, the CDR3 is TGCGCCAGCAGCTTCGGGTTCCAAGAGACCCAGTACTTC.

The V gene is TRBV6-5, the J gene TRBJ2-7, with D perhaps matching TRBD2 (6 bases). The germline CDR1 and CDR2 sequences are MNHEY and SVGAGI. The CDR3 totals 14 residues. The ends were cut back, 0 bases at V and 5 bases at J, with 11 bases in the middle. CDR3 in amino acids: CASSYSPWEDEQYF. CDR3 bases: TGTGCCAGCAGTTACTCTCCCTGGGAGGACGAGCAGTACTTC.

This sequence joins TRBV30 and TRBJ2-7; tentatively, D is TRBD1 or TRBD2 (5 bases each). The CDR3 extends over 13 amino acids. Trimming pared 3 bases from V and 2 bases from J, leaving 11 bases between. Germline V CDR1 and CDR2: GTSNPN, SVGIG (reference sequence). The CDR3 reads CAWSLGETYEQYF. CDR3 in DNA: TGTGCCTGGAGCCTGGGGGAGACCTACGAGCAGTACTTC.

This clone has just a few counts. In DNA, the CDR3 is TGTGCCAGCAGCTTAGACAGGGCGAATGAAAAACTGTTTTTT. Its protein is CASSLDRANEKLFF. V is TRBV7-2 and J is TRBJ1-4, with D perhaps TRBD1 (6 bases). The length of the CDR3 is 14 residues. Germline V CDR1 and CDR2: SGHTA, FQGNSA. V was shortened by 1 base and J by 5 bases, with 8 bases between the two germline ends.

The chain joins TRBV14 to TRBJ1-1; D call uncertain. Germline lookup yields CDR1 SGHDN and CDR2 FVKESK. Trimming took 1 base from V and 0 from J, leaving 9 bases between them. The CDR3 totals 15 residues. CDR3 in DNA: TGTGCCAGCAGCCAAGGGGGAGTCATGAACACTGAAGCTTTCTTT. Translation gives CASSQGGVMNTEAFF.

V and J are TRBV6-5 and TRBJ1-3; TRBD1 agrees at 7 bases. Germline V gene data show CDR1 as MNHEY and CDR2 as SVGAGI. This CDR3 region has 14 residues. V lost 5 bases and J lost 0; bases outside the gene matches: 1. CDR3 loop: CASSKGASGNTIYF. Written as DNA, the CDR3 is TGTGCCAGCAGTAAGGGGGCCTCTGGAAACACCATATATTTT.

The gene calls are TRBV4-3 and TRBJ2-7, with D perhaps being TRBD1 or TRBD2 (6 bases each). Trimming shortened V by 4 bases and J by 10 bases, and 17 bases separated the two germline ends. The CDR3 is 13 amino acids. Germline V lookup: CDR1 LGHNA, CDR2 YSLEER. The CDR3 region is CASSPGHGGPQYF. The CDR3 DNA is TGCGCCAGCAGCCCGGGGCACGGGGGCCCCCAGTACTTC.

This sequence joins TRBV6-2 or TRBV6-3 and TRBJ2-2; D may be TRBD2 (5 bases). The V and J ends lost 2 bases and 7 bases respectively, with 14 bases between them. Germline-derived CDR1 and CDR2 are MNHEY and SVGEGT. This CDR3 region has 15 residues. CDR3 coding DNA: TGTGCCAGCAGTTACGGACTCGGTAGCATCGGGGAGCTGTTTTTT. Residues: CASSYGLGSIGELFF.

The J gene is TRBJ1-3, the V gene TRBV28; D possibly corresponds to TRBD1 (6 bases). CDR1 is MDHEN and CDR2 is SYDVKM in the germline V gene. The CDR3 length is 13 residues. Trimming removed 6 bases at V and 7 bases at J, with 13 bases between. This CDR3 reads CASRNRVVNTIYF. The DNA of the CDR3 is TGTGCCAGCAGAAACAGGGTGGTGAACACCATATATTTT.

Notes on this clone: One end of the junction is discordant with germline, which a read error may explain. The chain couples TRBV3-1 (or the pseudogene TRBV3-2) to TRBJ2-7; 12 nucleotides align to TRBD2. This CDR3 has 15 residues. Germline V gene lookup returns CDR1 LGHDT and CDR2 YNNKEL (reference sequence). Here the CDR3 DNA reads TGTGCCAGCAGCCAAGATTGGGCTAGCGGGAGGGCCATCTTCTTC. Translation: CASSQDWASGRAIFF.

The V and J genes are TRBV7-2 and TRBJ1-4, with TRBD1 matching 9 bases. CDR1 is SGHTA and CDR2 is FQGNSA in the germline V gene. The V gene end was trimmed by 3 bases and the J gene end by 8 bases; junction bases not matched to a gene: 4. This CDR3 region has 14 residues. The CDR3 loop reads CASSLGQGFEKLFF. The CDR3 nucleotides are TGTGCCAGCAGCTTGGGACAGGGATTCGAAAAACTGTTTTTT.

The rearrangement links TRBV4-3 to TRBJ1-6; D may be TRBD1 (6 bases). V dropped 3 bases and J dropped 10 bases, with 16 bases sitting between them. The CDR3 totals 15 residues. CDR1 is LGHNA, CDR2 YSLEER, per germline. The CDR3 DNA is TGCGCCAGCAGCCACTCCTCGGACAGAAACTCACCCCTCCACTTT. It is translated as CASSHSSDRNSPLHF.

The sample holds one count of this clone. This chain joins TRBV7-6 and TRBJ2-7, with no clear D. Trimming pared 5 bases from V and 8 bases from J, leaving 13 bases between. Germline V gene data show CDR1 as SGHVS and CDR2 as FNYEAQ. The CDR3 runs 12 residues. The CDR3 nucleotides are TGTGCCAGCAGCCCCGCTGTTGGCAAGCAGTACTTC. This sequence encodes CASSPAVGKQYF. Full variable domain (missing parts from reference TRBV7-6 and TRBJ2-7): GAGVSQSPRYKVTKRGQDVALRCDPISGHVSLYWYRQALGQGPEFLTYFNYEAQQDKSGLPNDRFSAERPEGSISTLTIQRTEQRDSAMYRCASSPAVGKQYFGPGTRLTVT.

The chain joins TRBV12-3 or TRBV12-4 to TRBJ1-1; D is unresolved. Trimming pared 5 bases from V and 5 bases from J, leaving 9 bases between. The CDR3 has 12 residues. The CDR3 here is CASSTRRTEAFF. The CDR3 region has the DNA TGTGCCAGCAGTACCCGGCGGACTGAAGCTTTCTTT.

This clone is a singleton in its sample. This chain joins TRBV4-1 and TRBJ1-5, with D hard to call. CDR1 is MGHRA and CDR2 is YSYEKL in the germline V gene. Trimming cost V 1 base and J 1 base, with 14 bases left between them. The CDR3 length is 17 residues. The CDR3 spells CASSQGRAFLSNQPQHF. The DNA of the CDR3 is TGCGCCAGCAGCCAAGGGCGGGCGTTCTTGAGCAATCAGCCCCAGCATTTT.

The chain joins TRBV5-1 to TRBJ2-2; D not resolved. The CDR3 runs 14 residues. V was pared by 2 bases and J by 0 bases, with 5 bases between. The germline V gene encodes CDR1 SGHRS and CDR2 YFSETQ. The CDR3 DNA sequence: TGCGCCAGCAGCTTCGACTCGAACACCGGGGAGCTGTTTTTT. Protein product: CASSFDSNTGELFF. The full variable domain, rest sourced from reference TRBV5-1 and TRBJ2-2, is KAGVTQTPRYLIKTRGQQVTLSCSPISGHRSVSWYQQTPGQGLQFLFEYFSETQRNKGNFPGRFSGRQFSNSRSEMNVSTLELGDSALYLCASSFDSNTGELFFGEGSRLTVL.

The chain combines TRBV6-5 with TRBJ1-1; 8 bases map to TRBD1. The CDR3 is 15 amino acids. Per the germline V gene, CDR1 is MNHEY and CDR2 is SVGAGI. V lost 6 bases, J lost 1 base, and 7 bases stayed unmatched. CDR3 amino acids: CASRLGGQGNTEAFF. The CDR3 DNA sequence: TGTGCCAGCAGGTTGGGAGGACAGGGGAACACTGAAGCTTTCTTT.

The chain combines TRBV29-1 with TRBJ2-3; a weak D match, TRBD1 (6 bases). The length of the CDR3 is 13 residues. Trimming removed 5 bases from V and 5 bases from J, with 14 bases in between. The germline gives CDR1 SQVTM, CDR2 ANQGSEA. CDR3: CSVSPTGRDTQYF. CDR3 in DNA: TGCAGCGTTTCGCCAACAGGGAGAGATACGCAGTATTTT.

This clone appeared a few times. The rearrangement joins TRBV28 to TRBJ1-1, with no clear D. The CDR3 length is 14 residues. V lost 3 bases to trimming and J lost 2 bases, with 10 bases between them. Looked up from germline, CDR1 is MDHEN and CDR2 is SYDVKM. CDR3: CASSFPSSNTEAFF. The CDR3 bases are TGTGCCAGCAGTTTCCCCAGTTCTAACACTGAAGCTTTCTTT.

This rearrangement joins TRBV3-1 (or the pseudogene TRBV3-2) to TRBJ2-7, with 10 bases fitting TRBD2. Germline V gene lookup returns CDR1 LGHDT and CDR2 YNNKEL (reference sequence). The CDR3 has 14 residues. With V trimmed by 6 bases and J by 5 bases, 7 bases remained unmatched. CDR3 loop: CASSHGLAVHEQYF. Written as DNA, the CDR3 is TGTGCCAGCAGTCACGGACTAGCGGTTCACGAGCAGTACTTC.